The T cell receptor beta chain under discussion was sequenced for a study of OX40 agonist ivuxolimab in advanced cancers. V dropped 5 bases and J dropped 2; count of bases not matched to a gene: 17. This CDR3 has 18 amino acids. Method: immunoSEQ multiplex PCR; TCRdb's copy keeps in-frame clones and lacks some. The sample includes roughly 42,000 clones, 86% of them seen just once. As for this clone: The antigen is undetermined.

Autoimmune disease history or systemic immunosuppression barred patients. Study-level points and caveats: CD8+ T cells averaged more expanded clones than CD4+.

This clonotype was obtained from an adult with an advanced solid tumor such as melanoma, head and neck, liver or kidney cancer. The input for sequencing was CD4+ or CD8+ T cells sorted from blood, taken in a trial of the OX40 agonist ivuxolimab. V gene TRBV23-1 combines with J gene TRBJ2-7; TRBD1 matches at 8 bases. TRBV23-1 is filed as an ORF, its function uncertain. CDR3 protein: CASSTKPSTEDRAYEQYF. Here the CDR3 DNA reads TGCGCCAGCAGTACAAAACCGTCAACCGAGGACAGGGCCTACGAGCAGTACTTC.